A single sample is the source of the 27 T cell receptor beta chains below, sequenced in a study of T-cell memory formation after mild COVID-19. TCRdb passed the 5' RACE reads through MiXCR, listing each CDR3 protein once. The sample has 550,000 to 700,000 distinct CDR3 sequences; around 17% are singletons. Sequenced input: PBMCs or a T cell subset sorted from them (not recorded which). These TCRs come from an adult woman who had mild COVID-19 (a few samples of this study predate the infection). Cell type and time point are not known.

This clonotype was detected many times. The V call is TRBV11-3, the J call TRBJ2-1; TRBD2 might be the D (6 bases). In germline, CDR1 is SGHNT, CDR2 YENEEA. V lost 5 bases, J lost 2 bases, and 16 bases lay in between. The CDR3 has 16 amino acids. The DNA for the CDR3 is TGTGCCAGCAGCCCAGCCGGGACTCTGCCCTACAATGAGCAGTTCTTC. It translates to CASSPAGTLPYNEQFF.

CDR3 residues: CASSEAGTDPYEQYF. The CDR3 coding sequence is TGTGCCAGCAGTGAAGCTGGTACAGACCCCTACGAGCAGTACTTC. The chain has TRBV6-1 and TRBJ2-7; D unresolved. The germline V gene encodes CDR1 MNHNS and CDR2 SASEGT. The CDR3 is 15 amino acids. Trimming pared 0 bases from V and 2 bases from J, leaving 11 bases between.

The chain is built from TRBV5-8 and TRBJ1-5; D not certain. With 1 base removed from V and 7 bases from J, the gap between germline ends came to 9 bases. Germline-derived CDR1 and CDR2 are SGHTS and YDEGEE. The CDR3 runs to 13 residues. The CDR3 sequence is CASSLFPSQPQHF. The CDR3 region has the DNA TGTGCCAGCAGCTTGTTCCCGAGCCAGCCCCAGCATTTT.

This clonotype was observed a handful of times. DNA of the CDR3: TGTGCCACCAGCCCCCGTGGGGAAACCTACGAGCAGTACTTC. Its translation is CATSPRGETYEQYF. The genes are TRBV24-1 and TRBJ2-7; D remains ambiguous. Germline CDR1 is KGHDR and CDR2 is SFDVKD. Trimming stripped 7 bases from V and 2 bases from J, with 14 bases between. The CDR3 is made up of 14 amino acids.

The CDR3, as DNA: TGCGCCAGCAGCTCCCGGGACAGGTCCGACGAGCAGTACTTC. Residues: CASSSRDRSDEQYF. This chain uses TRBV5-1 with TRBJ2-7; 8 positions match TRBD1. This CDR3 region has 14 residues. Germline CDR1 is SGHRS and CDR2 is YFSETQ. The V segment lost 3 bases and the J segment 5 bases; nucleotides outside the gene matches: 7. Based on the CDR3 plus reference TRBV5-1 and TRBJ2-7, the full variable domain is KAGVTQTPRYLIKTRGQQVTLSCSPISGHRSVSWYQQTPGQGLQFLFEYFSETQRNKGNFPGRFSGRQFSNSRSEMNVSTLELGDSALYLCASSSRDRSDEQYFGPGTRLTVT.

This clonotype was counted only a few times. This chain uses TRBV4-3 with TRBJ2-7; 9 nucleotides agree with TRBD1. V lost 1 base and J lost 6; bases outside the gene matches: 7. CDR1 is LGHNA and CDR2 is YSLEER in the germline V gene. This CDR3 spans 15 amino acids. CDR3 loop: CASSQVPGTGSEQYF. The CDR3 region has the DNA TGCGCCAGCAGCCAAGTTCCCGGGACAGGGTCCGAGCAGTACTTC.

The rearrangement uses TRBV20-1 and TRBJ2-5; maybe TRBD2 (5 bases). This CDR3 has 11 residues. V lost 5 bases to trimming and J lost 4 bases, with 8 bases between them. Germline V gene data show CDR1 as DFQATT and CDR2 as SNEGSKA (reference sequence). CDR3 residues: CSAGESETQYF. CDR3 sequence (DNA): TGCAGTGCTGGGGAGTCAGAGACCCAGTACTTC.

This chain uses TRBV7-9 with TRBJ1-3, with unresolved D. Germline-derived CDR1 and CDR2 are SEHNR and FQNEAQ (reference sequence). V lost 4 bases to trimming and J lost 0 bases, with 4 bases between them. CDR3 length: 13 residues. The chain's CDR3 is CASSSRSGNTIYF. The DNA for the CDR3 is TGTGCCAGCAGCTCCCGCTCTGGAAACACCATATATTTT.

The chain is built from TRBV6-5 and TRBJ2-1; 16 bases are shared with TRBD2. Germline lookup yields CDR1 MNHEY and CDR2 SVGAGI. Unmatched junction bases numbered 10, after V lost 7 bases and J lost 7 bases. There are 17 residues in the CDR3. CDR3 region: CASKNGTSGRAENEQFF. The CDR3 DNA reads as TGTGCCAGCAAGAACGGGACTAGCGGGAGGGCCGAGAATGAGCAGTTCTTC.

The V call is TRBV4-1, the J call TRBJ2-1, with TRBD2 matching over 16 bases. Germline V gene lookup returns CDR1 MGHRA and CDR2 YSYEKL. This CDR3 region has 20 residues. V lost 4 bases and J lost 2; bases outside the gene matches: 11. In nucleotides, the CDR3 is TGCGCCAGCAGCCGCAGCCAACCGGGACTAGCGGGGGGGCCCTACAATGAGCAGTTCTTC. This sequence encodes CASSRSQPGLAGGPYNEQFF.

This clonotype has only a few counts. J is TRBJ2-3 and V is TRBV19; perhaps TRBD2 as D (6 bases). Trimming shortened V by 3 bases and J by 4 bases, and 17 bases separated the two germline ends. The CDR3 contains 16 residues. The germline V gene encodes CDR1 LNHDA and CDR2 SQIVND (reference sequence). As DNA, the CDR3 is TGTGCCAGTAGTATCGGGGCCGGGAGCTTGGCAGATACGCAGTATTTT. As protein: CASSIGAGSLADTQYF.

V usage is TRBV12-3 or TRBV12-4 and J usage is TRBJ1-2; 8 positions agree with TRBD1. The CDR3 consists of 15 residues. Losses at the gene ends were 0 bases for V and 8 bases for J; bases not matched to a gene: 8. The CDR3 DNA reads as TGTGCCAGCAGTTTAGCCGGACAGGGAGTTGGGGGCTACACCTTC. It encodes CASSLAGQGVGGYTF.

V and J are TRBV12-3 or TRBV12-4 and TRBJ1-4; D may be TRBD1 (5 bases). The CDR3 contains 13 residues. The V gene lost 4 bases and the J gene lost 8 bases, with 11 bases spanning the gap. CDR3 protein: CASSYWQGEKLFF. As DNA, the CDR3 is TGTGCCAGCAGTTACTGGCAGGGAGAAAAACTGTTTTTT.

CDR3 residues: CASSLQTSAKNNEQFF. CDR3 bases: TGCGCCAGCAGCCTACAAACTAGCGCTAAGAACAATGAGCAGTTCTTC. The chain uses TRBV5-1 and TRBJ2-1; the match to TRBD2 covers 7 bases. V trimming: 4 bases; J trimming: 5 bases; junction bases outside the gene matches: 12. The length of the CDR3 is 16 residues. CDR1 and CDR2 from the germline V gene are SGHRS and YFSETQ. The full variable domain, with the rest looked up from reference TRBV5-1 and TRBJ2-1, is KAGVTQTPRYLIKTRGQQVTLSCSPISGHRSVSWYQQTPGQGLQFLFEYFSETQRNKGNFPGRFSGRQFSNSRSEMNVSTLELGDSALYLCASSLQTSAKNNEQFFGPGTRLTVL.

This clonotype was detected only a few times. At one boundary the junction diverges from the germline segment, which might be a read error. The rearrangement uses TRBV6-5 and TRBJ2-1, with 14 bases identical to TRBD2. The CDR3 has 12 residues. Germline values: CDR1 MNHEY, CDR2 SVGAGI. Here the CDR3 DNA reads TGTGCCAGCAGTAAGACTAGCGGGAGGGCCCTCTTC. Amino acid sequence: CASSKTSGRALF.

The gene calls are TRBV4-2 and TRBJ2-1; D remains unclear. V was shortened by 0 bases and J by 4 bases, with 13 bases between the two germline ends. Germline lookup yields CDR1 LGHNA and CDR2 YNFKEQ. The CDR3 consists of 16 residues. CDR3 sequence reads: CASSQDIGPPYNEQFF. CDR3 DNA sequence: TGTGCCAGCAGCCAAGATATAGGCCCACCGTACAATGAGCAGTTCTTC.

This chain joins TRBV25-1 and TRBJ1-5; 8 positions agree with TRBD1. The CDR3 is 15 amino acids. The junction had 7 bases not matched to a gene; V was cut back by 3 bases and J by 6 bases. CDR1 is MGHDK and CDR2 is SYGVNS in the germline V gene. The CDR3 DNA sequence: TGTGCCAGCAGTGAGACAGGGGTTGACAGTCAGCCCCAGCATTTT. Translated: CASSETGVDSQPQHF.

The gene calls are TRBV12-3 or TRBV12-4 and TRBJ1-2; D unclear. The ends were cut back, 3 bases at V and 3 bases at J, with 11 bases in the middle. CDR3 length equals 14 residues. CDR3 sequence: CASSLEFSYYGYTF. The CDR3 region has the DNA TGTGCCAGCAGTTTGGAATTTTCGTACTATGGCTACACCTTC.

This clonotype was observed many times. The chain is built from TRBV3-1 and TRBJ2-7, with TRBD2 as a possible D gene (5 bases). Looked up from germline, CDR1 is LGHDT and CDR2 is YNNKEL (reference sequence). The ends were cut back, 1 base at V and 4 bases at J, with 8 bases in the middle. The CDR3 extends over 13 amino acids. As DNA, the CDR3 is TGTGCCAGCAGCCAAGTTGAGGGTTACGAGCAGTACTTC. Translation gives CASSQVEGYEQYF.

This rearrangement joins TRBV7-9 to TRBJ1-1; the match to TRBD1 covers 7 bases. Germline trimming cut 5 bases from V and 9 bases from J; bases unmatched to any gene: 9. The CDR3 extends over 13 amino acids. Germline V CDR1 and CDR2: SEHNR, FQNEAQ (reference sequence). Here the CDR3 reads CASSQLGQPQAFF. CDR3 DNA: TGTGCCAGCAGCCAACTGGGACAGCCCCAAGCTTTCTTT.

The gene calls are TRBV6-1 and TRBJ2-2, with D perhaps TRBD2 (5 bases). CDR1 and CDR2 (germline): MNHNS, SASEGT. The CDR3 has 16 residues. Trimming left V 6 bases short and J 4 bases short, with 18 bases between. The CDR3 nucleotides are TGTGCCAGCAGAGTTATTTCGAGAGGGCTCACCGGGGAGCTGTTTTTT. The encoded protein is CASRVISRGLTGELFF.

This clonotype has more than one count but fewer than ten. CDR3 sequence: CASSSLTSGRANEQFF. Written as DNA, the CDR3 is TGTGCCAGCAGCTCGCTGACTAGCGGGAGGGCCAATGAGCAGTTCTTC. This rearrangement joins TRBV7-3 to TRBJ2-1; TRBD2 matches at 14 bases. With 4 bases clipped from V and 6 bases from J, the junction kept 5 bases outside the gene matches. CDR3 length equals 16 residues. The germline V gene encodes CDR1 SGHTA and CDR2 FQGTGA.

This clonotype was observed a few times. J is TRBJ1-3 and V is TRBV11-3; perhaps TRBD1 as D (5 bases). Germline V lookup: CDR1 SGHNT, CDR2 YENEEA. V was cut by 1 base and J by 4 bases, with 14 bases left in between. The CDR3 is made up of 16 amino acids. The CDR3 DNA reads TGTGCCAGCAGCTTAGGAGGGACCTCCGCCGGAAACACCATATATTTT. Translated: CASSLGGTSAGNTIYF.

The V and J genes are TRBV11-2 and TRBJ2-3; the match to TRBD2 covers 8 bases. From germline, CDR1 is SGHAT and CDR2 FQNNGV. The trim removed 6 bases at V and 4 bases at J, leaving 6 bases unmatched. CDR3 length: 14 amino acids. For the CDR3, the DNA is TGTGCCAGCAGACGGGGAGCGGGGGCAGATACGCAGTATTTT. Translating it yields CASRRGAGADTQYF.

V is TRBV19 and J is TRBJ2-2, with D hard to call. This CDR3 has 15 residues. Germline CDR1 is LNHDA and CDR2 is SQIVND (reference sequence). V was shortened by 3 bases and J by 7 bases, with 15 bases between the two germline ends. The CDR3 DNA follows: TGTGCCAGTAGTATCGGGTCCCTGATGGGCGGGGAGCTGTTTTTT. This gives the protein CASSIGSLMGGELFF.

The V and J genes are TRBV7-2 and TRBJ2-5; 9 nucleotides line up with TRBD2. Germline CDR1 is SGHTA and CDR2 is FQGNSA. The trim removed 5 bases at V and 4 bases at J, leaving 5 bases unmatched. The CDR3 is made up of 14 amino acids. The DNA of the CDR3 is TGTGCCAGCAGCGCCGCGGGGGGGCGAGAGACCCAGTACTTC. This encodes CASSAAGGRETQYF. The whole variable domain, remainder taken from reference TRBV7-2 and TRBJ2-5, is GAGVSQSPSNKVTEKGKDVELRCDPISGHTALYWYRQSLGQGLEFLIYFQGNSAPDKSGLPSDRFSAERTGGSVSTLTIQRTQQEDSAVYLCASSAAGGRETQYFGPGTRLLVL.

This clonotype came up a few times. The rearrangement links TRBV19 to TRBJ2-3; tentatively, D is TRBD2 (6 bases). Germline V lookup: CDR1 LNHDA, CDR2 SQIVND (reference sequence). The CDR3 contains 11 residues. V lost 4 bases, J lost 11 bases, and 10 bases lay in between. The CDR3 region is CASSSGVGQYF. The DNA of the CDR3 is TGTGCCAGTAGTAGCGGGGTTGGGCAGTATTTT. Looking up the rest from reference TRBV19 and TRBJ2-3 gives the full variable domain: DGGITQSPKYLFRKEGQNVTLSCEQNLNHDAMYWYRQDPGQGLRLIYYSQIVNDFQKGDIAEGYSVSREKKESFPLTVTSAQKNPTAFYLCASSSGVGQYFGPGTRLTVL.